One sample yielded the 7 T cell receptor beta chains listed below, sequenced in a study of cytomegalovirus exposure and HLA in healthy donors. Researchers ran the PCR with 60 Vbeta and 13 Jbeta primers. The data were produced by immunoSEQ multiplex PCR, yet TCRdb's version contains in-frame clones alone and is incomplete. The table shows approximately 130,000 clones, with 75% to 90% occurring only once. Sequencing input: PBMCs. These receptors originate from a young woman in good health and CMV-seropositive.

This chain uses TRBV5-5 with TRBJ2-5; 12 positions match TRBD2. The CDR3 has 15 residues. Germline V gives CDR1 SGHKS, CDR2 YYEKEE (reference sequence). After removal of 3 bases from V and 5 bases from J, the junction contained 5 bases not matched to a gene. The CDR3 here is CASSSPSGGGETQYF. CDR3 in DNA: TGTGCCAGCAGCTCTCCTAGCGGGGGGGGCGAGACCCAGTACTTC.

The chain employs TRBV10-3 and TRBJ1-1, with D unclear. Germline V gives CDR1 ENHRY, CDR2 SYGVKD. Deletions cut 6 bases from V and 1 base from J, with 12 bases between. CDR3 size: 14 residues. The chain's CDR3 is CAIRDALGNTEAFF. The CDR3, as DNA: TGTGCCATCAGAGACGCACTAGGGAACACTGAAGCTTTCTTT.

This chain links TRBV9 with TRBJ1-4; possible D gene TRBD1, 5 bases. Germline assignment: CDR1 SGDLS and CDR2 YYNGEE. V dropped 2 bases and J dropped 5 bases, with 16 bases sitting between them. This CDR3 is 16 amino acids long. The CDR3 region is CASSVGDSQVNEKLFF. The DNA for the CDR3 is TGTGCCAGCAGCGTTGGGGACTCCCAAGTAAATGAAAAACTGTTTTTT.

The rearrangement links TRBV7-3 to TRBJ2-3, with 8 bases matching TRBD1. The junction had 3 bases not matched to a gene; V was cut back by 4 bases and J by 3 bases. CDR1 and CDR2 (germline): SGHTA, FQGTGA. This CDR3 comprises 14 residues. CDR3 nucleotide sequence: TGTGCCAGCAGCTCACGACAGGGGACAGATACGCAGTATTTT. It codes for CASSSRQGTDTQYF.

This chain uses TRBV6-5 with TRBJ2-5, with D tentatively TRBD2 (7 bases). Trimming left V 7 bases short and J 5 bases short, with 17 bases between. Germline CDR1 and CDR2: MNHEY and SVGAGI. CDR3 length: 14 amino acids. CDR3 coding DNA: TGTGCCAGCACCTCCAGAAGGGGGGGGGAGACCCAGTACTTC. Its protein product is CASTSRRGGETQYF.

This clone was observed a single time. The rearrangement uses TRBV27 and TRBJ1-4; unclear D gene. Germline values: CDR1 MNHEY, CDR2 SMNVEV (reference sequence). CDR3 length equals 14 residues. V was shortened by 4 bases and J by 8 bases, with 14 bases between the two germline ends. CDR3 bases: TGTGCCAGCAGTTCTTTGGGTGCGGGCGAAAAACTGTTTTTT. It specifies CASSSLGAGEKLFF.

This sequence joins TRBV6-1 and TRBJ1-2, with D perhaps matching TRBD1 (5 bases). With 5 bases removed from V and 8 bases from J, the gap between germline ends came to 21 bases. This CDR3 region has 15 residues. Germline CDR1 and CDR2: MNHNS and SASEGT. CDR3 in amino acids: CASSPWDSSYQGYTF. The CDR3 bases are TGTGCCAGCAGTCCCTGGGACTCCTCCTATCAGGGCTACACCTTC.